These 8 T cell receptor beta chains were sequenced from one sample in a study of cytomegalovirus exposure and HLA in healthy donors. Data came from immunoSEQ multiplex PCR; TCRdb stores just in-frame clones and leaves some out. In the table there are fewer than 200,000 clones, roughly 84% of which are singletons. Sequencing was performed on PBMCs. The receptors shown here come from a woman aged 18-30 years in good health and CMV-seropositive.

The CDR3 DNA follows: TGTGCCAGCAGTGAATCAAAGTCCGGACAAGGGGAGCAGTTCTTC. Its protein is CASSESKSGQGEQFF. This chain connects TRBV25-1 to TRBJ2-1, with D tentatively TRBD1 (5 bases). This CDR3 spans 15 amino acids. The germline gives CDR1 MGHDK, CDR2 SYGVNS. Trimming pared 1 base from V and 10 bases from J, leaving 17 bases between.

The CDR3 protein is CASSVAAGAIYEQYF. DNA of the CDR3: TGTGCCAGCAGCGTAGCGGCGGGGGCTATCTACGAGCAGTACTTC. The chain employs TRBV9 and TRBJ2-7; D might be TRBD2 (7 bases). V lost 0 bases to trimming and J lost 3 bases, with 13 bases between them. The CDR3 length is 15 residues. From germline, CDR1 is SGDLS and CDR2 YYNGEE.

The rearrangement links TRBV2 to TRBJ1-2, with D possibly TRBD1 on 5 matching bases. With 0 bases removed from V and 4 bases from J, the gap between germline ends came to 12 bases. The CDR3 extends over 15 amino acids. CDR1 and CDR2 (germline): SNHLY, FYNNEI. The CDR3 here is CASSEAIREPYGYTF. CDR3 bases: TGTGCCAGCAGTGAAGCTATCAGGGAACCCTATGGCTACACCTTC.

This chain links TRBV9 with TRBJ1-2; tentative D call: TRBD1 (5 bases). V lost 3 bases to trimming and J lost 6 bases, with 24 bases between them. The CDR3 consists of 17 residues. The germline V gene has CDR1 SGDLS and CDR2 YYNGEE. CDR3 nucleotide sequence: TGTGCCAGCAGCGCAGGCTCCCTTTGGGACTTAGGGGATGGCTACACCTTC. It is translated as CASSAGSLWDLGDGYTF.

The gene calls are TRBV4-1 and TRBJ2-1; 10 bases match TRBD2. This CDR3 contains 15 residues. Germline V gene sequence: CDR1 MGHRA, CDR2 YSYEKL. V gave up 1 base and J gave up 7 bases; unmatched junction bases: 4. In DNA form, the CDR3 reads TGCGCCAGCAGCCAAGGGGGACTAGCGAGGAATGAGCAGTTCTTC. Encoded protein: CASSQGGLARNEQFF.

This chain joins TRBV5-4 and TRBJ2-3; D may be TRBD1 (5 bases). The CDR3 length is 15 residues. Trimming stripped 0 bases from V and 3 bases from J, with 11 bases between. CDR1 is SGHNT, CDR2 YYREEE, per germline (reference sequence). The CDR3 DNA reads TGTGCCAGCAGCTTGGGGGGTAGGGGAACAGATACGCAGTATTTT. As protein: CASSLGGRGTDTQYF.

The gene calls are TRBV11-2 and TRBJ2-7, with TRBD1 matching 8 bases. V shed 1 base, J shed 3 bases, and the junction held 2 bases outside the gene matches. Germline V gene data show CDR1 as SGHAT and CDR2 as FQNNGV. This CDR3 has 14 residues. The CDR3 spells CASSLGDRYYEQYF. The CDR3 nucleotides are TGTGCCAGCAGCTTAGGGGACAGGTACTACGAGCAGTACTTC.

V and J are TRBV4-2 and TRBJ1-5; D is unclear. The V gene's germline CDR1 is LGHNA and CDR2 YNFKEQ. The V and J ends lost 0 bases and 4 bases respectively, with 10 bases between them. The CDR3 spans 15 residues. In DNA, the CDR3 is TGTGCCAGCAGCCAAGATCTGGGCCAGAATCAGCCCCAGCATTTT. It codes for CASSQDLGQNQPQHF.